Each of the 10 T cell receptor beta chains below was sequenced from the same sample in a study of blood T cell repertoires in COVID-19. The table came from immunoSEQ multiplex PCR; TCRdb's copy has only in-frame clones and leaves some out. The repertoire holds hundreds of thousands of clones, with 88% as singletons. Source material: peripheral blood. These receptors came from a man aged 40-49 years with acute or convalescent COVID-19.

This chain connects TRBV14 to TRBJ2-1, with D perhaps TRBD2 (6 bases). V was shortened by 1 base and J by 5 bases, with 12 bases between the two germline ends. This CDR3 region has 15 residues. Per the germline V gene, CDR1 is SGHDN and CDR2 is FVKESK. The CDR3 DNA reads TGTGCCAGCAGCCAAGGCGCTAGCGTGGACAATGAGCAGTTCTTC. It specifies CASSQGASVDNEQFF.

The rearrangement joins TRBV5-1 to TRBJ1-6; 10 bases map to TRBD1. Germline V lookup: CDR1 SGHRS, CDR2 YFSETQ. The J segment lost 8 bases and the V segment lost 1 base, leaving 9 bases of the junction unmatched. This CDR3 contains 17 residues. CDR3 in DNA: TGCGCCAGCAGCTTGCCGCGGGTAGGACAGGGGGATTCACCCCTCCACTTT. Encoded protein: CASSLPRVGQGDSPLHF.

The CDR3 bases are TGTGCCAGCAGCACCTACGGCCGCGGAGGCACTGAAGCTTTCTTT. Amino acids: CASSTYGRGGTEAFF. This chain connects TRBV3-1 (or the pseudogene TRBV3-2) to TRBJ1-1; no reliable D call. CDR1 is LGHDT and CDR2 is YNNKEL in the germline V gene (reference sequence). Trimming pared 5 bases from V and 4 bases from J, leaving 17 bases between. CDR3 length: 15 residues.

The rearrangement uses TRBV19 and TRBJ2-7; 7 nucleotides match TRBD1. With 6 bases clipped from V and 2 bases from J, the junction kept 7 bases outside the gene matches. Germline V gene data show CDR1 as LNHDA and CDR2 as SQIVND (reference sequence). This CDR3 is built from 14 residues. The CDR3 DNA is TGTGCCAGTAGGACTGACAGGGCCGCCTACGAGCAGTACTTC. Its translation: CASRTDRAAYEQYF.

The rearrangement uses TRBV18 and TRBJ2-7; 14 bases are a match to TRBD2. Germline V lookup: CDR1 KGHSH, CDR2 LQKENI. The CDR3 extends over 13 amino acids. V dropped 10 bases and J dropped 4; count of bases not matched to a gene: 3. CDR3 protein: CATRLAGGYEQYF. In nucleotides, the CDR3 is TGTGCCACCCGACTAGCGGGAGGGTACGAGCAGTACTTC.

This clone was counted only a few times. The J gene is TRBJ1-2, the V gene TRBV2, with D perhaps matching TRBD1 (6 bases). The length of the CDR3 is 14 residues. V lost 5 bases and J lost 7, with 17 bases in between. Germline CDR1 reads SNHLY; CDR2 reads FYNNEI. The CDR3 nucleotides read TGTGCCAGCAGTTTTACAGGGTTAGAGAGTGGCTACACCTTC. As protein: CASSFTGLESGYTF.

This chain uses TRBV28 with TRBJ2-3; a possible D gene is TRBD1 (6 bases). The germline V gene has CDR1 MDHEN and CDR2 SYDVKM. This CDR3 region has 14 residues. The V end was cut by 1 base, the J end by 8 bases, with 13 bases between. The CDR3 DNA is TGTGCCAGCAGTTTATCTGGGGGCCACGGTACGCAGTATTTT. The encoded protein is CASSLSGGHGTQYF.

The rearrangement uses TRBV3-1 (or the pseudogene TRBV3-2) and TRBJ1-2; D is uncertain. The CDR3 has 17 residues. Germline CDR1 is LGHDT and CDR2 is YNNKEL (reference sequence). Trimming removed 3 bases at V and 4 bases at J, with 21 bases between. As DNA, the CDR3 is TGTGCCAGCAGCCACCGCGGACTCTCAAACTCGGTCTATGGCTACACCTTC. Translating gives CASSHRGLSNSVYGYTF.

J is TRBJ2-1 and V is TRBV9; the D is unclear. The germline V gene encodes CDR1 SGDLS and CDR2 YYNGEE. This CDR3 comprises 12 residues. The V gene lost 1 base and the J gene lost 7 bases, with 6 bases spanning the gap. CDR3: CASSVFGNEQFF. In DNA, the CDR3 is TGTGCCAGCAGCGTATTCGGGAATGAGCAGTTCTTC.

The chain carries TRBV9 and TRBJ1-1, with D perhaps matching TRBD1 (6 bases). The CDR3 totals 15 residues. V was shortened by 2 bases and J by 0 bases, with 11 bases between the two germline ends. The germline V gene encodes CDR1 SGDLS and CDR2 YYNGEE. The CDR3 DNA follows: TGTGCCAGCAGCGTCGGGGGGCCCATGAACACTGAAGCTTTCTTT. It is translated as CASSVGGPMNTEAFF.